The source of this T cell receptor (beta chain) is a study of regulatory T cells in long-lasting Graves disease. Looking at the study overall: The term persistent Graves' disease signified upward of 5 years on antithyroid drugs with positive TSH receptor antibodies.

In building TCR beta libraries, iRepertoire HTBI primers were used together with Arm-PCR of CDR3 regions. In TCRdb, the multiplex PCR reads were re-called with MiXCR into one record per CDR3 protein. This sample has a few hundred thousand distinct CDR3 sequences, with around a fifth found just once. This CDR3 is 14 amino acids long. Per the germline V gene, CDR1 is MDHEN and CDR2 is SYDVKM. Trimming removed 6 bases at V and 4 bases at J, with 14 bases between. As concerns this clonotype: Antigen specificity is unknown.

Study-wide findings and caveats: Lower TCR diversity was seen in persistent Graves' patients than in newly diagnosed ones. Persistent disease exhibited a predilection for TRBV28, TRBJ1-2 and TRBJ2-5.

Time point meaning: persistent/refractory GD, antithyroid drugs over 5 years with positive TRAb. PBMC RNA served as the TCR library source. From an endocrinology department in Xi'an, China, came the patients. V gene TRBV28 combines with J gene TRBJ2-3; tentatively, D is TRBD2 (7 bases). This material consisted of peripheral blood mononuclear cells (PBMCs), taken when the disease was refractory, from a patient treated with antithyroid drugs. The sequence derives from a female donor with Graves disease. CDR3 region: CASSNQGRADTQYF. The CDR3 bases are TGTGCCAGCAGCAACCAGGGGAGGGCAGATACGCAGTATTTT.